Listed here is a single TCR beta chain. With 0 bases clipped from V and 6 bases from J, the junction kept 8 bases outside the gene matches. Per germline, CDR1 MGHRA and CDR2 YSYEKL. The CDR3 contains 16 residues. Here immunoSEQ multiplex PCR was the method, and the copy in TCRdb shows in-frame clones only, minus some. The sample contains roughly 73,000 clones, about 92% of which appear only once. This sample was taken from a study of control samples from healthy donors and cancer patients. Sequencing input: blood. This chain uses TRBV4-1 with TRBJ2-1; 7 bases are a match to TRBD1. This TCR was sampled from a woman aged 55-70 years in good health. CDR3 coding DNA: TGCGCCAGCAGCCAAGACCCGGGACAGTGGAGCAATGAGCAGTTCTTC. Translated: CASSQDPGQWSNEQFF.